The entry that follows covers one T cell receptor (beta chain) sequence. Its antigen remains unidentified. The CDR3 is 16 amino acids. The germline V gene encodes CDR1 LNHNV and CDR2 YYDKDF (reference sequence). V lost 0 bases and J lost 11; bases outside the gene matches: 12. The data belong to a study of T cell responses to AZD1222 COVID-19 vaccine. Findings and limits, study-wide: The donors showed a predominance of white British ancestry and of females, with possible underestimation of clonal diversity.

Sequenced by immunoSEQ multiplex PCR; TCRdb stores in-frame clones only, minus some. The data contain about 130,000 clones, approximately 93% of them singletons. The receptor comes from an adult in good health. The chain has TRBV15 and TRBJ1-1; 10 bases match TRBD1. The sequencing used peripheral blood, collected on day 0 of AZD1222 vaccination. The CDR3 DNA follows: TGTGCCACCAGCAGAGATTTCCCAGTCTCGGACAGGGGGGCTTTCTTT. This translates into CATSRDFPVSDRGAFF.